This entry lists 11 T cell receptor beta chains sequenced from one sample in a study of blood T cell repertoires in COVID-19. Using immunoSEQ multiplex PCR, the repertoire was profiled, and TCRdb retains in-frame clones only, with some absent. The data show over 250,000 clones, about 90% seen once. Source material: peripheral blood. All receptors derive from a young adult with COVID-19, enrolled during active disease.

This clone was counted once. The CDR3 loop is CASISGLAGPNTQYF. The DNA of the CDR3 is TGTGCCAGCATCTCAGGACTAGCGGGACCGAATACGCAGTATTTT. The chain combines TRBV6-5 with TRBJ2-3, with TRBD2 identical over 12 bases. Trimming removed 7 bases from V and 7 bases from J; junction bases left unmatched: 9. Germline CDR1 and CDR2: MNHEY and SVGAGI. The CDR3 contains 15 residues.

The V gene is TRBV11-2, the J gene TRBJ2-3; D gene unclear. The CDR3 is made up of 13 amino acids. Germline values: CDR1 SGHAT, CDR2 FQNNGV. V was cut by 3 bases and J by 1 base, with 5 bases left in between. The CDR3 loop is CASSFSGTDTQYF. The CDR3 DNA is TGTGCCAGCAGCTTTTCTGGCACAGATACGCAGTATTTT.

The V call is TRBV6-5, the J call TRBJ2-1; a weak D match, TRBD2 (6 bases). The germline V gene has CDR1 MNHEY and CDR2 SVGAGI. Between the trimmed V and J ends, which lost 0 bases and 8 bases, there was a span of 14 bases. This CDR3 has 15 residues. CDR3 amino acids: CASSYSGGTGDEQFF. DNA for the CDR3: TGTGCCAGCAGTTACTCGGGCGGGACGGGGGATGAGCAGTTCTTC.

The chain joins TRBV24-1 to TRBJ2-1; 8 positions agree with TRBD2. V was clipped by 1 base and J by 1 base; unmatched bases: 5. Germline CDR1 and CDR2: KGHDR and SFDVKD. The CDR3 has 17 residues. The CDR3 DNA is TGTGCCACCAGTGATTTAGGAGCGGGAGTGTCCTACAATGAGCAGTTCTTC. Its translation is CATSDLGAGVSYNEQFF.

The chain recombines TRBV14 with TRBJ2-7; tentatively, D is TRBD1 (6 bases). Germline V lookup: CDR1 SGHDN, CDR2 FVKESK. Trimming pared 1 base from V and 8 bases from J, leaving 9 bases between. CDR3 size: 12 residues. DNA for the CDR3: TGTGCCAGCAGCCAAGGAGACAGGCAGCAGTACTTC. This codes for CASSQGDRQQYF.

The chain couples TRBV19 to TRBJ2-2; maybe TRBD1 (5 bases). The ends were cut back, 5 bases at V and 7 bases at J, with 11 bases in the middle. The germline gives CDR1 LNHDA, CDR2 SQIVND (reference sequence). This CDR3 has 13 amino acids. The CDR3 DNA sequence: TGTGCCAGTAGTGCGTCAGGGTTCGGGGAGCTGTTTTTT. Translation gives CASSASGFGELFF.

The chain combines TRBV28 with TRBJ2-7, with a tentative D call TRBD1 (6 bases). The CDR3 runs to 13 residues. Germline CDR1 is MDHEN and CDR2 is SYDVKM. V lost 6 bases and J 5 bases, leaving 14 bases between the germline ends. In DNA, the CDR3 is TGTGCCAGCAGGGGATGGGGGCAGAACGAGCAGTACTTC. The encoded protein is CASRGWGQNEQYF.

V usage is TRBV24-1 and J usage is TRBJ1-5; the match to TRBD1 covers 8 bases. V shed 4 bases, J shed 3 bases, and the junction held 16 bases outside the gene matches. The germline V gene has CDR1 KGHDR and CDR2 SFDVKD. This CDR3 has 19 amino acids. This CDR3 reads CATSDHYLGQGYFNQPQHF. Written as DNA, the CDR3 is TGTGCCACCAGTGACCATTACCTTGGACAGGGATACTTCAATCAGCCCCAGCATTTT.

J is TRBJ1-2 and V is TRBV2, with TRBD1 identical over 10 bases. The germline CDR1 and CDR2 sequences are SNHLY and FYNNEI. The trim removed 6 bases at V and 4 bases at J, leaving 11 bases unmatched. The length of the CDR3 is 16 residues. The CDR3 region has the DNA TGTGCCAGCAGACCCGGACAGGGGGACATCGGCTATGGCTACACCTTC. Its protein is CASRPGQGDIGYGYTF.

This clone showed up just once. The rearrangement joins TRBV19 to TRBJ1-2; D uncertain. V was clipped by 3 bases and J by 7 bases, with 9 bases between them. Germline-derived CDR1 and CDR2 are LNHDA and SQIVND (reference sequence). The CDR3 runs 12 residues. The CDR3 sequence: CASSISSSGYTF. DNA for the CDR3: TGTGCCAGTAGTATTTCTTCGAGTGGCTACACCTTC.

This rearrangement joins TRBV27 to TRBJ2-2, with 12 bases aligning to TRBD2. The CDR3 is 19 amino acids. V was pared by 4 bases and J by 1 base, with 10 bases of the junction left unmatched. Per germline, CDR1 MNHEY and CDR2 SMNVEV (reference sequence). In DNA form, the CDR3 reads TGTGCCAGCAGTTCGTTCCTTCTAGCGGGAGGGATGAACACCGGGGAGCTGTTTTTT. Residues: CASSSFLLAGGMNTGELFF.